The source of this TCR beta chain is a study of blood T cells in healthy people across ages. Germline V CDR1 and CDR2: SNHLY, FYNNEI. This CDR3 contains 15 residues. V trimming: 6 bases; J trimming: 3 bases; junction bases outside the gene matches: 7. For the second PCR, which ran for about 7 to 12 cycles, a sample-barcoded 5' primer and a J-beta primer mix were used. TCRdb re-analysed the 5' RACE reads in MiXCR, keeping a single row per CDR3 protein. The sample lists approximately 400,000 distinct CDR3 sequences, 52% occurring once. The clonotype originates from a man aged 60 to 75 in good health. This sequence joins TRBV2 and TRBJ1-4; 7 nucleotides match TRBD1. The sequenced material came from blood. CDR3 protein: CASSPGGQSNEKLFF. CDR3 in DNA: TGTGCCAGCAGCCCCGGGGGACAGTCTAATGAAAAACTGTTTTTT.